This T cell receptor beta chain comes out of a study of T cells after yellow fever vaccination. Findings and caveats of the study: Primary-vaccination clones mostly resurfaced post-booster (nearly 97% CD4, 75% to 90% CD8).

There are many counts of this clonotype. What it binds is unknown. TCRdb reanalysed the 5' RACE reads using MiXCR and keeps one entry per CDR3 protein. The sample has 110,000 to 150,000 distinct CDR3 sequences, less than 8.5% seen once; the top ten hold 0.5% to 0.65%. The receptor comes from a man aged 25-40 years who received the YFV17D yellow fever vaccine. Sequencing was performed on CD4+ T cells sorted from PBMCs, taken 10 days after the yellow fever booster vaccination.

The DNA for the CDR3 is TGCAGTGCTTCTTCTAGCGGGCGAACCTACGAGCAGTACTTC. Protein sequence: CSASSSGRTYEQYF. The rearrangement joins TRBV20-1 to TRBJ2-7; 8 bases match TRBD2. CDR1 is DFQATT, CDR2 SNEGSKA, per germline (reference sequence). Trimming at V came to 5 bases and at J to 2 bases, leaving 8 bases not matched to a gene. The CDR3 has 14 residues.